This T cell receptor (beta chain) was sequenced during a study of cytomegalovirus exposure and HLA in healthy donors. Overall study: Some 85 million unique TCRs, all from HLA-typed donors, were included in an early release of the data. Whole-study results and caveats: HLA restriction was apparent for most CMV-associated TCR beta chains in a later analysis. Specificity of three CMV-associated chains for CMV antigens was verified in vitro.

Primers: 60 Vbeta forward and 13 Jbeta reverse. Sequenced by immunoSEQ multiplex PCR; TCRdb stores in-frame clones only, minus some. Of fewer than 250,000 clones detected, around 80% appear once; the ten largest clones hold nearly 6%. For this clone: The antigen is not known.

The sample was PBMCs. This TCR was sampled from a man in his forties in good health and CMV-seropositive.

The CDR3 nucleotides are TGTGCCAGCAGCACTCGTCGAGGTGGAAACACCATATATTTT. This encodes CASSTRRGGNTIYF. This chain links TRBV7-9 with TRBJ1-3; D is undetermined. Germline lookup yields CDR1 SEHNR and CDR2 FQNEAQ (reference sequence). Deletions cut 5 bases from V and 3 bases from J, with 11 bases between. The CDR3 contains 14 residues.